The TCR beta chain under discussion was sequenced for a study of blood T cell repertoires in COVID-19. Study-wide context: Some COVID-19 samples were acute and others convalescent; all came from the United States, Italy and Spain. In each case, the material was cDNA or gDNA derived from T cells, B-cell-depleted T cells, or PBMCs.

In the original processing: Nucleated cell number was recorded as an estimate derived from reference gene primer amplification. TCRdb's table, derived via immunoSEQ multiplex PCR, lists solely in-frame clones and lacks some. That table furnishes V, J and clone size, whereas the DNA furnished D and trimming. There are 100,000 to 150,000 clones in the sample; around 82% occur only once, and about an eighth lies in the top ten. Germline V gene sequence: CDR1 SGDLS, CDR2 YYNGEE. The CDR3 sequence is 15 residues long. Trimming stripped 0 bases from V and 3 bases from J, with 11 bases between. The source of this sequence is a woman in her thirties who had recovered from COVID-19. Sequencing input: peripheral blood. The genes are TRBV9 and TRBJ2-3; no clear D. CDR3 nucleotide sequence: TGTGCCAGCAGCGTAGACAGTCCCCTAACAGATACGCAGTATTTT. Translated, it gives CASSVDSPLTDTQYF. Together with reference TRBV9 and TRBJ2-3, the CDR3 gives the full variable domain: DSGVTQTPKHLITATGQRVTLRCSPRSGDLSVYWYQQSLDQGLQFLIQYYNGEERAKGNILERFSAQQFPDLHSELNLSSLELGDSALYFCASSVDSPLTDTQYFGPGTRLTVL.